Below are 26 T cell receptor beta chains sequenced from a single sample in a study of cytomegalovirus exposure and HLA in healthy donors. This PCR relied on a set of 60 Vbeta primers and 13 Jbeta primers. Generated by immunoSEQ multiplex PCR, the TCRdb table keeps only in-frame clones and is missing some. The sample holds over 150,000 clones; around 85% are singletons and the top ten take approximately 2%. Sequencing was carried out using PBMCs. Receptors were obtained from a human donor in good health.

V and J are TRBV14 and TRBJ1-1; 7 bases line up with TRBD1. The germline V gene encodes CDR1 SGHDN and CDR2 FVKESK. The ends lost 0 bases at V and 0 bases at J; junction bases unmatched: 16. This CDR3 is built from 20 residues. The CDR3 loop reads CASSQDRQIWGQQMNTEAFF. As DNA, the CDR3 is TGTGCCAGCAGCCAAGATCGGCAAATTTGGGGACAGCAGATGAACACTGAAGCTTTCTTT.

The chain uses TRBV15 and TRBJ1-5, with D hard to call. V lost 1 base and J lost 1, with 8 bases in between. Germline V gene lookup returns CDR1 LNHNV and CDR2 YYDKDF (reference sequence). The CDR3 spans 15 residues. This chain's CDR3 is CATSRVVGSNQPQHF. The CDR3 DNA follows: TGTGCCACCAGCAGAGTAGTGGGCAGCAATCAGCCCCAGCATTTT.

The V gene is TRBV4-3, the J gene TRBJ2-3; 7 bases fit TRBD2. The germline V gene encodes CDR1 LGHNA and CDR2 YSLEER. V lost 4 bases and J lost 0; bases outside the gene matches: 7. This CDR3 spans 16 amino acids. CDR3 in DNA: TGCGCCAGCAGCCGCGTAACTAGCGAGAGCACAGATACGCAGTATTTT. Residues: CASSRVTSESTDTQYF.

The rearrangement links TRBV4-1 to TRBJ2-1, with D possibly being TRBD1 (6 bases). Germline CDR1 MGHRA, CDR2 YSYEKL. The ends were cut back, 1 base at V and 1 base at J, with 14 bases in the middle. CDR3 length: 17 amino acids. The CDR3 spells CASSQALRGSSYNEQFF. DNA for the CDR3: TGCGCCAGCAGCCAAGCTTTAAGGGGGTCGTCCTACAATGAGCAGTTCTTC.

CDR3 sequence: CASSLESLGQGYEQYF. In DNA form, the CDR3 reads TGTGCCAGCAGCTTAGAGTCTTTGGGACAGGGCTACGAGCAGTACTTC. The V and J genes are TRBV7-9 and TRBJ2-7; 9 nucleotides agree with TRBD1. Per germline, CDR1 SEHNR and CDR2 FQNEAQ (reference sequence). V shed 1 base and J 3 bases; nucleotides not matched to a gene: 7. The CDR3 length is 16 residues.

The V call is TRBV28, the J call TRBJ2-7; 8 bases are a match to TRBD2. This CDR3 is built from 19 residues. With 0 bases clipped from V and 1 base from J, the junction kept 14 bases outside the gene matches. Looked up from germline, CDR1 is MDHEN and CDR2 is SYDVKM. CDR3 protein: CASSLWEGGGGLTSYEQYF. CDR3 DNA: TGTGCCAGCAGTTTATGGGAGGGAGGCGGGGGGCTTACTTCCTACGAGCAGTACTTC.

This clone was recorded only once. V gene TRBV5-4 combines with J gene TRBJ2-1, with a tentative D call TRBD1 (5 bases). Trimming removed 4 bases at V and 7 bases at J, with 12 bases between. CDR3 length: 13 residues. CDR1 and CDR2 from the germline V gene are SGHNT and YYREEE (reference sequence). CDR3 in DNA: TGTGCCAGCAGCGTAGGGGTATTGAATGAGCAGTTCTTC. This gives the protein CASSVGVLNEQFF. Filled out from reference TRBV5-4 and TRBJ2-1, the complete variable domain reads ETGVTQSPTHLIKTRGQQVTLRCSSQSGHNTVSWYQQALGQGPQFIFQYYREEENGRGNFPPRFSGLQFPNYSSELNVNALELDDSALYLCASSVGVLNEQFFGPGTRLTVL.

CDR3 coding DNA: TGTGCCAGCAGCGTAGAGCCGGGGGGCCGCACAGATACGCAGTATTTT. This codes for CASSVEPGGRTDTQYF. The chain links TRBV9 to TRBJ2-3, with D perhaps TRBD2 (7 bases). The CDR3 has 16 residues. CDR1 and CDR2 (germline): SGDLS, YYNGEE. Trimming cost V 0 bases and J 1 base, with 12 bases left between them.

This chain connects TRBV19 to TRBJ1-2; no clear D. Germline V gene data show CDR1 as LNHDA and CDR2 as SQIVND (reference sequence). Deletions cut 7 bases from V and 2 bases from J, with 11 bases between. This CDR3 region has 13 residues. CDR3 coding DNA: TGTGCCAGTATAGCCCCAGTCAACTATGGCTACACCTTC. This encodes CASIAPVNYGYTF. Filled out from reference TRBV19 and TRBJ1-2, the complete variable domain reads DGGITQSPKYLFRKEGQNVTLSCEQNLNHDAMYWYRQDPGQGLRLIYYSQIVNDFQKGDIAEGYSVSREKKESFPLTVTSAQKNPTAFYLCASIAPVNYGYTFGSGTRLTVV.

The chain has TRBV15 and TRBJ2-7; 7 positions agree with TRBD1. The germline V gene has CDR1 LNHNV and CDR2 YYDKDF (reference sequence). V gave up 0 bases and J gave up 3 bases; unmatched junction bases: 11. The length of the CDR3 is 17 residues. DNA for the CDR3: TGTGCCACCAGCAGAGATTTGTACGGGACAGCTTTCTACGAGCAGTACTTC. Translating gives CATSRDLYGTAFYEQYF.

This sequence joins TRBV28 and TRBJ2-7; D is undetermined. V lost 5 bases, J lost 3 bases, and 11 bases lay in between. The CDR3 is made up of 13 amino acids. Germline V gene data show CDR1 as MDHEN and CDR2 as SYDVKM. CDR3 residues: CASSLPGFYEQYF. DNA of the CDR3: TGTGCCAGCAGTCTCCCAGGATTCTACGAGCAGTACTTC.

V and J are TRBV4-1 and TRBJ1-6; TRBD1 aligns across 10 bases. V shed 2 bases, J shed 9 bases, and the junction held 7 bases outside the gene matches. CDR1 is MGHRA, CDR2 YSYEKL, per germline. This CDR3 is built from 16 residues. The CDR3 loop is CASSQLSTGGSSPLHF. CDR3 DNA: TGCGCCAGCAGCCAACTATCGACAGGGGGCAGTTCACCCCTCCACTTT.

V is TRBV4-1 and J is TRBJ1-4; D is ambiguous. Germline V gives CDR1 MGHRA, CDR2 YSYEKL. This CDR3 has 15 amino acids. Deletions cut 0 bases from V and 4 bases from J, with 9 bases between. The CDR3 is CASSQDFRGNEKLFF. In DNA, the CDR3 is TGCGCCAGCAGCCAAGATTTTCGGGGTAATGAAAAACTGTTTTTT.

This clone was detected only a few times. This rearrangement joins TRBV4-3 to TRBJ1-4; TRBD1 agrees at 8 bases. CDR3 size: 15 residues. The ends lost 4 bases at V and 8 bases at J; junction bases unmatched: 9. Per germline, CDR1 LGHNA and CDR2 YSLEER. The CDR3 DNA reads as TGCGCCAGCAGCCCTACGACAGGGGTGAGAGAAAAACTGTTTTTT. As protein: CASSPTTGVREKLFF.

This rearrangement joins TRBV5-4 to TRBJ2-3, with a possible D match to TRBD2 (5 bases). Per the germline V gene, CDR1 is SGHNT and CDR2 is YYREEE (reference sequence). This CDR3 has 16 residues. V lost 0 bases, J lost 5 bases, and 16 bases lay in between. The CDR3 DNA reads TGTGCCAGCAGCTTGGGTGCTAGCTCGTTGGGAGATACGCAGTATTTT. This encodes CASSLGASSLGDTQYF. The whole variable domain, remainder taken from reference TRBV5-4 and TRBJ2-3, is ETGVTQSPTHLIKTRGQQVTLRCSSQSGHNTVSWYQQALGQGPQFIFQYYREEENGRGNFPPRFSGLQFPNYSSELNVNALELDDSALYLCASSLGASSLGDTQYFGPGTRLTVL.

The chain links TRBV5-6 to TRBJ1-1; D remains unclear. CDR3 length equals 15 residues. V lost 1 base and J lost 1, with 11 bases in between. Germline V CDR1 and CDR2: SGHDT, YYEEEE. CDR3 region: CASSLLSAGNTEAFF. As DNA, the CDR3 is TGTGCCAGCAGCTTGTTGAGTGCAGGGAACACTGAAGCTTTCTTT.

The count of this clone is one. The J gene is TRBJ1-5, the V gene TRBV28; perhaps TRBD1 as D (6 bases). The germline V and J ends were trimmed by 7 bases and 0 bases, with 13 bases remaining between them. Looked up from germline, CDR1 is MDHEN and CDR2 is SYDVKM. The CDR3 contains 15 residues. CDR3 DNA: TGTGCCAGCAACCACAGGGAGTTTAGCAATCAGCCCCAGCATTTT. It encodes CASNHREFSNQPQHF. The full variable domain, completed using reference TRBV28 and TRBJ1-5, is DVKVTQSSRYLVKRTGEKVFLECVQDMDHENMFWYRQDPGLGLRLIYFSYDVKMKEKGDIPEGYSVSREKKERFSLILESASTNQTSMYLCASNHREFSNQPQHFGDGTRLSIL.

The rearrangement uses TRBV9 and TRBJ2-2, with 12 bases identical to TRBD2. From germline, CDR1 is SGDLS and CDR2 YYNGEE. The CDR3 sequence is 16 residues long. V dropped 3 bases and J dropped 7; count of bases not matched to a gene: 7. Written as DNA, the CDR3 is TGTGCCAGCAGCGATGGACTAGCGGGGAACGGCGGGGAGCTGTTTTTT. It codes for CASSDGLAGNGGELFF.

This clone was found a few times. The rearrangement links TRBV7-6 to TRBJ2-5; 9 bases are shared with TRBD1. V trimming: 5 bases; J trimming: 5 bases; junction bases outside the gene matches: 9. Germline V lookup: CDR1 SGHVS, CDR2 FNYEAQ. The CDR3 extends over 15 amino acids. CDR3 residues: CASSAWTGASETQYF. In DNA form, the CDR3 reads TGTGCCAGCAGCGCCTGGACAGGGGCTAGTGAGACCCAGTACTTC.

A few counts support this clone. CDR3 amino acids: CASRNRDRAYNEQFF. CDR3 bases: TGTGCCAGCAGAAACAGGGACAGGGCCTACAATGAGCAGTTCTTC. This chain links TRBV6-6 with TRBJ2-1, with TRBD1 matching over 9 bases. This CDR3 is built from 15 residues. With 6 bases clipped from V and 2 bases from J, the junction kept 5 bases outside the gene matches. CDR1 and CDR2 from the germline V gene are MNHNY and SVGAGI (reference sequence).

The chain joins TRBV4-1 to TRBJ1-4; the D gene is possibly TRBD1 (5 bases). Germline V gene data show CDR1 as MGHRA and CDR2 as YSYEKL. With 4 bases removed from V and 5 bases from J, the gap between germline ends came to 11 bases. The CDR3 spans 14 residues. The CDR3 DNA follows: TGCGCCAGCAGCCCCTTGACAGTGAATGAAAAACTGTTTTTT. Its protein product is CASSPLTVNEKLFF.

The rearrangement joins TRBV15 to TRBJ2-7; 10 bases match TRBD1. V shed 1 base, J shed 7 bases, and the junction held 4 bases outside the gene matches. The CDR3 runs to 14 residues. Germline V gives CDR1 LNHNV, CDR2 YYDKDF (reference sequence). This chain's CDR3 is CATSRGQGAWEQYF. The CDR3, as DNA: TGTGCCACCAGCAGAGGACAGGGGGCTTGGGAGCAGTACTTC. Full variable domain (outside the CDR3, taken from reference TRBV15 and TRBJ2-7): DAMVIQNPRYQVTQFGKPVTLSCSQTLNHNVMYWYQQKSSQAPKLLFHYYDKDFNNEADTPDNFQSRRPNTSFCFLDIRSPGLGDTAMYLCATSRGQGAWEQYFGPGTRLTVT.

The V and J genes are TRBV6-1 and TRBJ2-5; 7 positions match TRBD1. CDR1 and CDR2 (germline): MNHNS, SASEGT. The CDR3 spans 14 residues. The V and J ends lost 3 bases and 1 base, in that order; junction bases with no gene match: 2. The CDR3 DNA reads TGTGCCAGCAGTGAGGACAGGATCCAAGAGACCCAGTACTTC. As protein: CASSEDRIQETQYF.

As DNA, the CDR3 is TGCGCCAGCAGTGATACGGGCGAGCAGTACTTC. Translation gives CASSDTGEQYF. V usage is TRBV10-2 and J usage is TRBJ2-7; D uncertain. This CDR3 contains 11 residues. CDR1 and CDR2 (germline): WSHSY, SAAADI. V lost 3 bases to trimming and J lost 6 bases, with 6 bases between them.

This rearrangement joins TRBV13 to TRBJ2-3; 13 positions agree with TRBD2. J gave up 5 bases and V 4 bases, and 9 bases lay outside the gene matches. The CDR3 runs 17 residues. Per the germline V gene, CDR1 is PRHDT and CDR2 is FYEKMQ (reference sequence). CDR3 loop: CASSSGLAGVEGDTQYF. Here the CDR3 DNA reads TGTGCCAGCAGCTCCGGACTAGCGGGGGTGGAGGGAGATACGCAGTATTTT.

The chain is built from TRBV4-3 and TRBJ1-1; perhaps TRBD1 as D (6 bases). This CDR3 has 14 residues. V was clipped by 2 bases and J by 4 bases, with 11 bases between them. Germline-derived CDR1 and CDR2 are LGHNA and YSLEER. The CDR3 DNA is TGCGCCAGCAGCCAACCCGACAGGTCCACTGAAGCTTTCTTT. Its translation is CASSQPDRSTEAFF.